These T cell receptor beta chains were read from a single sample in a study of shared clonotypes between healthy human individuals. Assay used: immunoSEQ multiplex PCR; TCRdb lists only in-frame clones, some missing. This table has roughly 640,000 clones, about 74% appearing once. Sequenced material: memory CD4+ T cells sorted from blood. Receptor source: a woman under 40 in good health. Both conserved end residues are part of each CDR3. The D gene is left open where the match is weak. A clone size is listed for some rows: how often the clone was seen (once, few, many), or a class if it is expanded.

abundance	d_gene	v_gene	j_gene	CDR3aa	CDR3nt
once	TRBD1	TRBV19	TRBJ1-5	CASSSTGGGQPQHF	TGTGCCAGTAGTAGTACAGGGGGCGGCCAGCCCCAGCATTTT
once	-	TRBV5-1	TRBJ2-7	CASSLQAEHYEQYF	TGCGCCAGCAGCTTGCAAGCGGAGCACTACGAGCAGTACTTC
-	-	TRBV28	TRBJ2-3	CASRYRQKSTDTQYF	TGTGCCAGCAGATACCGACAGAAAAGCACAGATACGCAGTATTTT
-	TRBD2	TRBV7-3	TRBJ2-2	CASSPLAAGELFF	TGTGCCAGCAGCCCCCTAGCGGCCGGGGAGCTGTTTTTT
-	-	TRBV5-1	TRBJ2-6	CASHDGANVLTF	TGCGCCAGCCACGACGGGGCCAACGTCCTGACTTTC
-	-	TRBV6-1	TRBJ1-5	CASSPTQPQHF	TGTGCCAGCAGTCCCACGCAGCCCCAGCATTTT
-	-	TRBV5-1	TRBJ2-1	CASSLVVRNEQFF	TGCGCCAGCAGCTTGGTTGTCAGGAATGAGCAGTTCTTC
-	-	TRBV5-1	TRBJ1-3	CASSAGTARNTIYF	TGCGCCAGCAGCGCCGGGACGGCACGAAACACCATATATTTT
-	TRBD1	TRBV19	TRBJ2-4	CASRPQGEGQGIQYF	TGTGCCAGTAGACCACAGGGGGAAGGTCAGGGCATTCAGTACTTC
-	TRBD1	TRBV11-3	TRBJ1-1	CASSPGQGATEAFF	TGTGCCAGCAGCCCCGGACAGGGAGCCACTGAAGCTTTCTTT
-	TRBD2	TRBV5-1	TRBJ2-2	CASSLSGRANTGELFF	TGCGCCAGCAGCTTGAGCGGGAGGGCCAACACCGGGGAGCTGTTTTTT
many	TRBD2	TRBV18	TRBJ2-5	CASSPPGLAGGVVPETQYF	TGTGCCAGCTCACCGCCGGGACTAGCGGGAGGAGTCGTCCCGGAGACCCAGTACTTC
-	TRBD1	TRBV5-1	TRBJ2-4	CASSRSDRDENIQYF	TGCGCCAGCAGCCGTTCGGACAGGGATGAAAACATTCAGTACTTC
-	-	TRBV5-5	TRBJ1-2	CASSLGAGARAPYGYTF	TGTGCCAGCAGCTTGGGGGCGGGGGCGAGGGCCCCCTATGGCTACACCTTC
-	TRBD2	TRBV10-3	TRBJ2-7	CAISEKVAGAYEQYF	TGTGCCATCAGTGAGAAGGTAGCGGGAGCCTACGAGCAGTACTTC
-	TRBD1	TRBV11-2	TRBJ2-7	CASSLEVIGQGPYEQYF	TGTGCCAGCAGCTTAGAAGTTATAGGACAGGGCCCCTACGAGCAGTACTTC
-	-	TRBV18	TRBJ2-5	CASSPRGGLETQYF	TGTGCCAGCTCACCACGCGGAGGCTTAGAGACCCAGTACTTC
-	-	TRBV27	TRBJ2-1	CASSPSLRREQFF	TGTGCCAGCAGTCCCTCTCTTCGGAGAGAGCAGTTCTTC
many	TRBD1	TRBV2	TRBJ2-1	CASNPGQYNEQFF	TGTGCCAGCAATCCGGGACAGTACAATGAGCAGTTCTTC
-	TRBD1	TRBV6-5	TRBJ2-5	CASSYLGTGNQETQYF	TGTGCCAGCAGTTATTTAGGGACAGGGAACCAAGAGACCCAGTACTTC
-	-	TRBV5-1	TRBJ2-5	CASSFSKAGQWKETQYF	TGCGCCAGCAGCTTTTCTAAAGCGGGACAGTGGAAAGAGACCCAGTACTTC
-	TRBD2	TRBV5-1	TRBJ2-3	CASEGAGSDTQYF	TGCGCCAGCGAGGGAGCGGGGTCAGATACGCAGTATTTT
-	-	TRBV18	TRBJ2-7	CASSRTSSSYEQYF	TGTGCCAGCTCGCGAACATCGAGCTCCTACGAGCAGTACTTC
-	-	TRBV5-1	TRBJ2-3	CASSLAAETDTQYF	TGCGCCAGCAGCTTGGCCGCCGAAACAGATACGCAGTATTTT
-	TRBD2	TRBV15	TRBJ2-3	CATSRAASGRPRTDTQYF	TGTGCCACCAGCAGAGCCGCTAGCGGGAGACCCCGCACAGATACGCAGTATTTT
once	TRBD1	TRBV28	TRBJ2-1	CASSLLGRQGSQEQFF	TGTGCCAGCAGTTTACTTGGACGACAGGGTTCCCAAGAGCAGTTCTTC
-	-	TRBV11-2	TRBJ2-7	CASSLHGASSYEQYF	TGTGCCAGCAGCTTACACGGAGCCTCCTCCTACGAGCAGTACTTC
many	TRBD1	TRBV7-8	TRBJ1-5	CASSLGGDRNQPQHF	TGTGCCAGCAGCCTAGGCGGGGACAGAAATCAGCCCCAGCATTTT
-	-	TRBV6-1	TRBJ2-3	CASSEVLYSFTDTQYF	TGTGCCAGCAGTGAAGTTCTCTACTCCTTCACAGATACGCAGTATTTT
-	-	TRBV27	TRBJ1-1	CASSDNLRNTEAFF	TGTGCCAGCAGTGACAATCTTCGGAACACTGAAGCTTTCTTT
-	-	TRBV27	TRBJ1-2	CASSSGAGGYTF	TGTGCCAGCAGCTCTGGGGCAGGTGGCTACACCTTC
-	TRBD2	TRBV18	TRBJ2-3	CASSPLAGPSRGSDTQYF	TGTGCCAGCTCACCTCTAGCGGGCCCAAGCCGTGGGTCAGATACGCAGTATTTT
-	TRBD2	TRBV5-1	TRBJ2-3	CASSLAGLAAGDTQYF	TGCGCCAGCAGCTTGGCCGGACTAGCGGCGGGAGATACGCAGTATTTT
-	-	TRBV30	TRBJ1-4	CAWGLNEKLFF	TGTGCCTGGGGTCTTAATGAAAAACTGTTTTTT
few	TRBD1	TRBV5-1	TRBJ1-2	CASRTTGDGYTF	TGCGCCAGCAGGACGACAGGGGACGGCTACACCTTC
-	TRBD1	TRBV28	TRBJ1-2	CASKGGQGNYGYTF	TGTGCCAGCAAGGGGGGACAGGGGAACTATGGCTACACCTTC
-	-	TRBV27	TRBJ2-7	CASSRTGRYEQYF	TGTGCCAGCAGTCGGACTGGGCGCTACGAGCAGTACTTC
-	TRBD2	TRBV11-3	TRBJ2-1	CASSLGGRGYNEQFF	TGTGCCAGCAGCTTGGGCGGGAGGGGCTACAATGAGCAGTTCTTC
-	TRBD1	TRBV5-1	TRBJ2-5	CASTRTGDVETQYF	TGCGCCAGCACCCGGACAGGGGATGTTGAGACCCAGTACTTC
-	-	TRBV18	TRBJ2-3	CASSPSRSTDTQYF	TGTGCCAGCTCACCATCCAGGTCCACAGATACGCAGTATTTT
-	-	TRBV4-2	TRBJ2-1	CASSLGGGVNEQFF	TGTGCCAGCAGCCTAGGGGGAGGGGTAAATGAGCAGTTCTTC
-	-	TRBV5-1	TRBJ1-2	CASSLVSAYGYTF	TGCGCCAGCAGCTTGGTGTCAGCCTATGGCTACACCTTC
-	TRBD1	TRBV7-9	TRBJ2-3	CASSFGDRETDTQYF	TGTGCCAGCAGCTTCGGGGACAGGGAGACAGATACGCAGTATTTT
-	-	TRBV28	TRBJ2-2	CASIPVPATGELFF	TGTGCCAGCATCCCGGTTCCAGCGACCGGGGAGCTGTTTTTT
once	-	TRBV11-2	TRBJ2-7	CASSLSRVSSYEQYF	TGTGCCAGCAGCTTAAGCAGGGTAAGCTCCTACGAGCAGTACTTC
-	TRBD2	TRBV2	TRBJ2-1	CASSGERGSYNEQFF	TGTGCCAGCAGTGGAGAGCGGGGCTCCTACAATGAGCAGTTCTTC
-	-	TRBV7-6	TRBJ2-1	CASSSRDNEQFF	TGTGCCAGCAGCTCACGGGACAATGAGCAGTTCTTC
-	TRBD1	TRBV18	TRBJ2-3	CASSPSQGADTQYF	TGTGCCAGCTCACCATCGCAGGGGGCAGATACGCAGTATTTT
-	-	TRBV5-1	TRBJ2-2	CASSSVALANTGELFF	TGCGCCAGCAGCTCGGTCGCGCTTGCGAACACCGGGGAGCTGTTTTTT
-	-	TRBV7-9	TRBJ1-2	CASTRQISYGYTF	TGTGCCAGCACCAGACAGATCTCCTATGGCTACACCTTC
-	-	TRBV5-1	TRBJ2-2	CASRVENTGELFF	TGCGCCAGCAGGGTGGAGAACACCGGGGAGCTGTTTTTT
-	-	TRBV5-1	TRBJ1-1	CASSFAGAVNTEAFF	TGCGCCAGCAGCTTCGCCGGGGCGGTGAACACTGAAGCTTTCTTT
-	TRBD2	TRBV4-2	TRBJ2-7	CASSQSASASGDSYEQYF	TGTGCCAGCAGCCAGTCGGCCTCGGCTAGCGGGGATTCCTACGAGCAGTACTTC
once	TRBD2	TRBV4-2	TRBJ2-3	CASSQEPRGIAGVGTQYF	TGTGCCAGCAGCCAAGAACCGCGGGGGATAGCGGGAGTTGGTACGCAGTATTTT
-	-	TRBV11-2	TRBJ2-3	CASSLDRLRGYADTQYF	TGTGCCAGCAGCTTAGATCGATTAAGGGGTTACGCGGATACGCAGTATTTT
-	-	TRBV28	TRBJ2-7	CALGNGKYEQYF	TGTGCCCTCGGGAACGGAAAGTACGAGCAGTACTTC